What follows are 21 T cell receptor beta chains derived from one specimen sequenced in a study of shared clonotypes between healthy human individuals. Some clones are missing from TCRdb's copy, which holds only in-frame ones; the method was immunoSEQ multiplex PCR. The data show fewer than 500,000 clones, 60% to 80% seen once. Sequencing input: PBMCs. The receptor source for this set is a woman aged 40 to 55 in good health. Some clones in this sample may be carry-over from other donors' samples.

The sample holds many counts of this clone. The junction departs from the called germline gene at one end, perhaps through a read error. The sample holds other DNA sequences that translate to the same CDR3. The rearrangement links TRBV30 to TRBJ2-7, with TRBD2 matching 11 bases. The CDR3 totals 16 residues. Germline V gene lookup returns CDR1 GTSNPN and CDR2 SVGIG (reference sequence). CDR3 in amino acids: CAWSLLAGGPSNEQYF. The CDR3 DNA is TGTGCCTGGAGTCTTTTAGCGGGAGGGCCCTCCAACGAGCAGTACTTC.

This clone was seen many times. Other DNA sequences in this specimen translate into the identical CDR3. The chain links TRBV7-2 to TRBJ2-2; no firm D call. Germline lookup yields CDR1 SGHTA and CDR2 FQGNSA. With 2 bases removed from V and 1 base from J, the gap between germline ends came to 5 bases. The CDR3 has 14 amino acids. The CDR3 region has the DNA TGTGCCAGCAGCTTATTCAGGAACACCGGGGAGCTGTTTTTT. Translating gives CASSLFRNTGELFF.

The chain uses TRBV7-2 and TRBJ1-2; D might be TRBD1 (5 bases). Germline CDR1 reads SGHTA; CDR2 reads FQGNSA. V lost 5 bases to trimming and J lost 5 bases, with 18 bases between them. The CDR3 contains 15 residues. The CDR3 sequence: CASSPRDGGIYGYTF. The CDR3 nucleotides are TGTGCCAGCAGCCCCAGGGACGGAGGAATTTATGGCTACACCTTC.

This chain connects TRBV7-9 to TRBJ1-4, with 10 nucleotides matching TRBD1. The germline V gene encodes CDR1 SEHNR and CDR2 FQNEAQ (reference sequence). This CDR3 comprises 15 residues. V gave up 1 base and J gave up 8 bases; unmatched junction bases: 4. Here the CDR3 DNA reads TGTGCCAGCAGCTTAGATGGGGACAGGGGCGAAAAACTGTTTTTT. Translation gives CASSLDGDRGEKLFF.

The chain's CDR3 is CASSFFGGLKYNEQFF. Here the CDR3 DNA reads TGTGCCAGCAGTTTCTTCGGGGGGCTGAAATACAATGAGCAGTTCTTC. V usage is TRBV27 and J usage is TRBJ2-1; D might be TRBD2 (7 bases). The CDR3 sequence is 16 residues long. Trimming left V 3 bases short and J 4 bases short, with 16 bases between. In germline, CDR1 is MNHEY, CDR2 SMNVEV (reference sequence).

At least ten counts were recorded for this clone. This chain connects TRBV6-4 to TRBJ2-3; D possibly corresponds to TRBD2 (6 bases). The V end was cut by 4 bases, the J end by 5 bases, with 16 bases between. The germline CDR1 and CDR2 sequences are MRHNA and SNTAGT. There are 15 residues in the CDR3. The CDR3 sequence is CASSVRAGTGDTQYF. CDR3 nucleotide sequence: TGTGCCAGCAGTGTACGGGCGGGAACGGGAGATACGCAGTATTTT.

The chain employs TRBV7-9 and TRBJ2-2; D is possibly TRBD1 (6 bases). V was trimmed by 5 bases and J by 4 bases, leaving 14 bases between them. Germline assignment: CDR1 SEHNR and CDR2 FQNEAQ (reference sequence). CDR3 length: 15 amino acids. The CDR3 protein is CASSTTGLVTGELFF. The DNA of the CDR3 is TGTGCCAGCAGCACTACAGGGTTGGTCACCGGGGAGCTGTTTTTT.

This rearrangement joins TRBV30 to TRBJ2-1, with D perhaps TRBD1 (7 bases). The CDR3 is 13 residues long. V gave up 3 bases and J gave up 3 bases, with 9 bases separating them. CDR1 and CDR2 from the germline V gene are GTSNPN and SVGIG (reference sequence). The CDR3 sequence is CAWSQGGYNEQFF. DNA for the CDR3: TGTGCCTGGAGCCAGGGGGGCTACAATGAGCAGTTCTTC. Combining the CDR3 with reference TRBV30 and TRBJ2-1 gives the whole variable domain SQTIHQWPATLVQPVGSPLSLECTVEGTSNPNLYWYRQAAGRGLQLLFYSVGIGQISSEVPQNLSASRPQDRQFILSSKKLLLSDSGFYLCAWSQGGYNEQFFGPGTRLTVL.

The chain is built from TRBV5-1 and TRBJ2-1, with 10 bases aligning to TRBD2. This CDR3 has 17 residues. Losses at the gene ends were 4 bases for V and 7 bases for J; bases not matched to a gene: 14. CDR1 SGHRS and CDR2 YFSETQ come from the germline V gene. The DNA for the CDR3 is TGCGCCAGCAGCCCTGGGACTAGCGAGATTCCTGGGAATGAGCAGTTCTTC. It encodes CASSPGTSEIPGNEQFF.

The J gene is TRBJ1-5, the V gene TRBV28; a possible D gene is TRBD1 (6 bases). V was trimmed by 1 base and J by 4 bases, leaving 23 bases between them. Germline CDR1 is MDHEN and CDR2 is SYDVKM. CDR3 length equals 19 residues. This CDR3 reads CASSLFLVRGAGENQPQHF. In nucleotides, the CDR3 is TGTGCCAGCAGTTTATTTCTAGTTCGGGGGGCAGGTGAAAATCAGCCCCAGCATTTT.

The chain has TRBV7-9 and TRBJ1-1, with no clear D. The CDR3 covers 13 residues. The V and J ends lost 5 bases and 4 bases respectively, with 11 bases between them. Germline CDR1 is SEHNR and CDR2 is FQNEAQ (reference sequence). The CDR3 DNA reads TGTGCCAGCAGCCTGACATTGGGCACTGAAGCTTTCTTT. Its protein product is CASSLTLGTEAFF.

J is TRBJ2-1 and V is TRBV29-1; possibly TRBD1 or TRBD2 for D (6 bases each). The V gene's germline CDR1 is SQVTM and CDR2 ANQGSEA. The V gene lost 1 base and the J gene lost 7 bases, with 17 bases spanning the gap. This CDR3 has 15 residues. As DNA, the CDR3 is TGCAGCGTTGAAGCCGCACCAACAGGGAGGAATGAGCAGTTCTTC. It specifies CSVEAAPTGRNEQFF.

This clone was counted a single time. The J gene is TRBJ1-5, the V gene TRBV5-6; a possible D gene is TRBD1 (6 bases). The length of the CDR3 is 16 residues. The V gene's germline CDR1 is SGHDT and CDR2 YYEEEE. Trimming removed 1 base from V and 3 bases from J, with 14 bases in between. The CDR3 protein is CASSLSGVFPNQPQHF. As DNA, the CDR3 is TGTGCCAGCAGCTTGTCAGGGGTTTTCCCCAATCAGCCCCAGCATTTT.

The chain employs TRBV7-3 and TRBJ1-1; D uncertain. V was pared by 3 bases and J by 2 bases, with 7 bases between. This CDR3 contains 13 residues. The germline CDR1 and CDR2 sequences are SGHTA and FQGTGA. CDR3 sequence (DNA): TGTGCCAGCAGCTTTAGAAGAAACACTGAAGCTTTCTTT. Residues: CASSFRRNTEAFF.

The genes are TRBV6-5 and TRBJ2-5, with a tentative D call TRBD2 (6 bases). This CDR3 has 15 residues. Per germline, CDR1 MNHEY and CDR2 SVGAGI. V lost 6 bases and J 5 bases, leaving 19 bases between the germline ends. In DNA, the CDR3 is TGTGCCAGCAGCGGCGGGGTTCCGGATGGGGAGACCCAGTACTTC. Protein: CASSGGVPDGETQYF.

The rearrangement joins TRBV19 to TRBJ2-2; D remains unclear. The V end lost 3 bases, the J end lost 7 bases, and 9 bases lay between the germline ends. Per the germline V gene, CDR1 is LNHDA and CDR2 is SQIVND (reference sequence). There are 13 residues in the CDR3. The CDR3 reads CASSIFSGGELFF. DNA for the CDR3: TGTGCCAGTAGTATCTTTTCTGGCGGGGAGCTGTTTTTT.

This chain uses TRBV2 with TRBJ1-1; D remains unclear. The V end was cut by 5 bases, the J end by 1 base, with 17 bases between. Germline CDR1 reads SNHLY; CDR2 reads FYNNEI. The CDR3 runs 16 residues. The CDR3 is CASSPPLDTPNTEAFF. The CDR3 bases are TGTGCCAGCAGTCCTCCCCTAGACACCCCGAACACTGAAGCTTTCTTT.

The V and J genes are TRBV10-2 and TRBJ2-4; a possible D gene is TRBD2 (6 bases). There are 13 residues in the CDR3. CDR1 is WSHSY, CDR2 SAAADI, per germline. Trimming cost V 0 bases and J 7 bases, with 7 bases left between them. The CDR3 is CASSESLANIQYF. The CDR3 DNA is TGCGCCAGCAGTGAGTCGCTAGCGAACATTCAGTACTTC.

Note on this clone: The junction and the germline gene differ at one end; a read error may be behind it. V gene TRBV10-3 combines with J gene TRBJ2-1; D might be TRBD2 (6 bases). The CDR3 is made up of 16 amino acids. In germline, CDR1 is ENHRY, CDR2 SYGVKD. For the CDR3, the DNA is TGTGCCATCAATGAGGGTGGCGGGGCAACCTACAATGAGCAGTTCTTC. As protein: CAINEGGGATYNEQFF.

The table lists this clone with a count of one. This rearrangement joins TRBV27 to TRBJ1-2; maybe TRBD1 (5 bases). The CDR3 extends over 14 amino acids. Trimming took 3 bases from V and 3 from J, leaving 11 bases between them. The germline CDR1 and CDR2 sequences are MNHEY and SMNVEV (reference sequence). CDR3 amino acids: CASSFRRGDYGYTF. CDR3 DNA sequence: TGTGCCAGCAGTTTCAGGAGGGGAGACTATGGCTACACCTTC.

This chain uses TRBV6-1 with TRBJ2-1; TRBD2 matches at 11 bases. CDR3 length: 15 amino acids. Germline V gene sequence: CDR1 MNHNS, CDR2 SASEGT. Trimming took 6 bases from V and 8 from J; bases not matched to a gene: 9. The CDR3 nucleotides read TGTGCCAGCAGGGTAACTAGCGGGAGCGGAGATGAGCAGTTCTTC. Its protein product is CASRVTSGSGDEQFF.